Presented here are 30 T cell receptor beta chains from one specimen sequenced in a study of response to subunit inactivated influenza vaccine. Each CDR3 protein gets one entry after TCRdb re-called the RT-PCR reads with MiXCR. The table includes over 750,000 distinct CDR3 sequences, around 20% detected once. The sample here was PBMCs from blood, taken roughly 5 days after vaccination. These receptors were collected from a man aged 50-60 years who received an inactivated influenza vaccine.

The rearrangement joins TRBV18 to TRBJ2-3; 9 nucleotides match TRBD2. The V gene's germline CDR1 is KGHSH and CDR2 LQKENI. The J segment lost 2 bases and the V segment lost 2 bases, leaving 5 bases of the junction unmatched. The CDR3 has 16 amino acids. CDR3 coding DNA: TGTGCCAGCTCACCAAGAGCGGGGGGTCCCACAGATACGCAGTATTTT. Its translation: CASSPRAGGPTDTQYF.

This clonotype came up a few times. J is TRBJ2-1 and V is TRBV5-1; possible D gene TRBD2, 7 bases. CDR1 is SGHRS, CDR2 YFSETQ, per germline. Trimming took 4 bases from V and 0 from J, leaving 11 bases between them. CDR3 length: 15 residues. CDR3 nucleotide sequence: TGCGCCAGCAGCCGACGGGGGGCCTCCTACAATGAGCAGTTCTTC. It yields the protein CASSRRGASYNEQFF. The entire variable domain, with the rest obtained from reference TRBV5-1 and TRBJ2-1, is as follows: KAGVTQTPRYLIKTRGQQVTLSCSPISGHRSVSWYQQTPGQGLQFLFEYFSETQRNKGNFPGRFSGRQFSNSRSEMNVSTLELGDSALYLCASSRRGASYNEQFFGPGTRLTVL.

The rearrangement uses TRBV5-6 and TRBJ2-7; 12 bases agree with TRBD2. Germline CDR1 reads SGHDT; CDR2 reads YYEEEE. There are 15 residues in the CDR3. The V and J ends lost 1 base and 4 bases, in that order; junction bases with no gene match: 3. CDR3: CASSLWTSGAYEQYF. The CDR3, as DNA: TGTGCCAGCAGCTTGTGGACTAGCGGGGCGTACGAGCAGTACTTC. Full variable domain (outside the CDR3, taken from reference TRBV5-6 and TRBJ2-7): DAGVTQSPTHLIKTRGQQVTLRCSPKSGHDTVSWYQQALGQGPQFIFQYYEEEERQRGNFPDRFSGHQFPNYSSELNVNALLLGDSALYLCASSLWTSGAYEQYFGPGTRLTVT.

There are a few counts of this clonotype. The CDR3 here is CASTDGDSLINEQFF. The CDR3, as DNA: TGTGCCAGCACCGACGGGGACTCCTTAATCAATGAGCAGTTCTTC. The chain has TRBV9 and TRBJ2-1; tentative D call: TRBD2 (6 bases). The CDR3 consists of 15 residues. Deletions cut 6 bases from V and 6 bases from J, with 19 bases between. The V gene's germline CDR1 is SGDLS and CDR2 YYNGEE.

The CDR3 DNA follows: TGTGCCAGCAGTTTGGCGGGGGAGGGCACCGGGGAGCTGTTTTTT. It yields the protein CASSLAGEGTGELFF. The genes are TRBV12-3 or TRBV12-4 and TRBJ2-2; 7 bases are a match to TRBD2. The trim removed 3 bases at V and 4 bases at J, leaving 5 bases unmatched. CDR3 size: 15 residues.

The rearrangement uses TRBV7-3 and TRBJ2-1; D uncertain. Looked up from germline, CDR1 is SGHTA and CDR2 is FQGTGA. The CDR3 sequence is 15 residues long. Trimming pared 2 bases from V and 4 bases from J, leaving 12 bases between. CDR3 in amino acids: CASSLGGANYNEQFF. The DNA of the CDR3 is TGTGCCAGCAGCTTAGGCGGAGCTAATTACAATGAGCAGTTCTTC.

J is TRBJ2-7 and V is TRBV10-3; 9 bases agree with TRBD2. After removal of 6 bases from V and 3 bases from J, the junction contained 12 bases not matched to a gene. In germline, CDR1 is ENHRY, CDR2 SYGVKD. This CDR3 has 16 residues. The CDR3 DNA follows: TGTGCCATCAGGGGATTGGGTAGCGGGAGCCTCTACGAGCAGTACTTC. It specifies CAIRGLGSGSLYEQYF.

This chain links TRBV12-3 or TRBV12-4 with TRBJ2-2, with TRBD2 matching over 8 bases. The trim removed 7 bases at V and 4 bases at J, leaving 14 bases unmatched. The CDR3 totals 17 residues. The CDR3 bases are TGTGCCAGCACCCCAATTAGCGGGACCGCGGGCACCGGGGAGCTGTTTTTT. Its translation: CASTPISGTAGTGELFF.

This clonotype was seen only a few times. The chain carries TRBV12-3 or TRBV12-4 and TRBJ1-1; D is undetermined. Trimming shortened V by 1 base and J by 4 bases, and 10 bases separated the two germline ends. The CDR3 totals 14 residues. Here the CDR3 DNA reads TGTGCCAGCAGTTTAGGTGGGTTGGGCACTGAAGCTTTCTTT. This sequence encodes CASSLGGLGTEAFF.

This clonotype was seen a handful of times. The chain couples TRBV29-1 to TRBJ1-3; D is unresolved. There are 12 residues in the CDR3. The V gene's germline CDR1 is SQVTM and CDR2 ANQGSEA. V dropped 7 bases and J dropped 0 bases, with 7 bases sitting between them. CDR3 sequence reads: CSAAASGNTIYF. The DNA of the CDR3 is TGCAGCGCCGCCGCCTCTGGAAACACCATATATTTT.

The gene calls are TRBV12-3 or TRBV12-4 and TRBJ1-1; D ambiguous. The CDR3 sequence is 15 residues long. Trimming removed 3 bases at V and 0 bases at J, with 11 bases between. The CDR3 DNA follows: TGTGCCAGCAGTTTCGCGCGGGAGATGAACACTGAAGCTTTCTTT. It yields the protein CASSFAREMNTEAFF.

This clonotype has more than one count but fewer than ten. The V call is TRBV6-1, the J call TRBJ2-3; 7 bases line up with TRBD1. The CDR3 sequence is 14 residues long. J lost 5 bases, V lost 6 bases, and 8 bases had no gene match. CDR1 is MNHNS and CDR2 is SASEGT in the germline V gene. CDR3 loop: CASRALGGLDTQYF. As DNA, the CDR3 is TGTGCCAGCAGGGCCTTAGGGGGCCTAGATACGCAGTATTTT.

The chain links TRBV20-1 to TRBJ2-2, with 11 bases aligning to TRBD2. Germline loops: CDR1 DFQATT, CDR2 SNEGSKA (reference sequence). This CDR3 is 15 amino acids long. J was trimmed by 2 bases and V by 4 bases; bases with no gene match: 3. CDR3 region: CSAISGRANTGELFF. As DNA, the CDR3 is TGCAGTGCTATTAGCGGGAGGGCCAACACCGGGGAGCTGTTTTTT.

The chain employs TRBV4-3 and TRBJ2-5; no definite D call. CDR1 and CDR2 (germline): LGHNA, YSLEER. The V end lost 0 bases, the J end lost 7 bases, and 9 bases lay between the germline ends. The CDR3 runs 13 residues. The CDR3 sequence is CASSQEFPLTQYF. The CDR3, as DNA: TGCGCCAGCAGCCAAGAATTTCCCTTGACCCAGTACTTC.

In nucleotides, the CDR3 is TGTGCCAGCAGTTTGATAGCGGGAGTAAATGAGCAGTTCTTC. Amino acid sequence: CASSLIAGVNEQFF. The chain uses TRBV6-5 and TRBJ2-1, with TRBD2 matching over 9 bases. J was trimmed by 7 bases and V by 4 bases; bases with no gene match: 5. The germline V gene encodes CDR1 MNHEY and CDR2 SVGAGI. This CDR3 contains 14 residues.

The chain has TRBV7-2 and TRBJ1-4; D might be TRBD1 (5 bases). There are 15 residues in the CDR3. Trimming stripped 5 bases from V and 5 bases from J, with 15 bases between. Per germline, CDR1 SGHTA and CDR2 FQGNSA. The CDR3 nucleotides read TGTGCCAGCAGCGGGGGAAGCTACCCCAATGAAAAACTGTTTTTT. As protein: CASSGGSYPNEKLFF.

This clonotype was counted between two and nine times. The chain has TRBV4-1 and TRBJ1-5; maybe TRBD1 (5 bases). CDR1 is MGHRA and CDR2 is YSYEKL in the germline V gene. The V end lost 1 base, the J end lost 4 bases, and 11 bases lay between the germline ends. The CDR3 is made up of 15 amino acids. For the CDR3, the DNA is TGCGCCAGCAGCCAAGGGGCAGGGTTTAATCAGCCCCAGCATTTT. Its protein product is CASSQGAGFNQPQHF.

The chain uses TRBV2 and TRBJ2-3, with a tentative D call TRBD2 (6 bases). The CDR3 spans 16 residues. CDR1 and CDR2 from the germline V gene are SNHLY and FYNNEI. V lost 8 bases and J lost 2, with 20 bases in between. The CDR3 DNA sequence: TGTGCCAGCCTGGGCTACAATGGCGGGAACACAGATACGCAGTATTTT. Amino acid sequence: CASLGYNGGNTDTQYF.

The V and J genes are TRBV4-3 and TRBJ1-1; tentative D call: TRBD1 (5 bases). The germline CDR1 and CDR2 sequences are LGHNA and YSLEER. Trimming took off 4 bases at V and 1 base at J, with 13 bases between the two ends. The CDR3 spans 15 residues. The CDR3 DNA reads as TGCGCCAGCAGCCTATCGGGACTCACGAACACTGAAGCTTTCTTT. This translates into CASSLSGLTNTEAFF.

V gene TRBV4-3 combines with J gene TRBJ2-7; 12 bases line up with TRBD2. This CDR3 has 19 residues. Germline trimming cut 0 bases from V and 0 bases from J; bases unmatched to any gene: 9. CDR1 LGHNA and CDR2 YSLEER come from the germline V gene. The CDR3 DNA sequence: TGCGCCAGCAGCCAAGAGTGGGGACTAGCGGGCAAATACTCCTACGAGCAGTACTTC. As protein: CASSQEWGLAGKYSYEQYF.

This clonotype came up many times. The chain couples TRBV6-2 or TRBV6-3 to TRBJ2-1; 11 bases match TRBD2. The CDR3 covers 17 residues. Germline assignment: CDR1 MNHEY and CDR2 SVGEGT. V lost 7 bases, J lost 2 bases, and 10 bases stayed unmatched. CDR3 residues: CASTPTSGGGAYNEQFF. The CDR3 DNA reads TGTGCCAGCACTCCTACTAGCGGGGGAGGGGCCTACAATGAGCAGTTCTTC.

The chain has TRBV30 and TRBJ2-5, with D perhaps being TRBD1 or TRBD2 (5 bases each). Germline values: CDR1 GTSNPN, CDR2 SVGIG (reference sequence). This CDR3 has 11 amino acids. CDR3 sequence reads: CGGGPQETQYF. CDR3 DNA: TGTGGTGGGGGACCACAAGAGACCCAGTACTTC.

J is TRBJ1-5 and V is TRBV3-1; no reliable D call. The ends were cut back, 2 bases at V and 6 bases at J, with 8 bases in the middle. Germline V CDR1 and CDR2: LGHDT, YNNKEL (reference sequence). This CDR3 has 13 amino acids. DNA of the CDR3: TGTGCCAGCAGCCAACAGCTTGCTCAGCCCCAGCATTTT. Its protein product is CASSQQLAQPQHF.

This clonotype was seen repeatedly, ten times or more. The chain recombines TRBV5-1 with TRBJ2-5; D is unresolved. Trimming shortened V by 0 bases and J by 1 base, and 4 bases separated the two germline ends. Germline CDR1 is SGHRS and CDR2 is YFSETQ. The CDR3 consists of 13 residues. CDR3 bases: TGCGCCAGCAGCTTGGGTTTCCAAGAGACCCAGTACTTC. This encodes CASSLGFQETQYF.

This clonotype was seen more than once but under ten times. CDR3 nucleotides: TGTGCCAGCAGCCAATACCGGGACAGGGAGGACGAGCAGTACTTC. Translation: CASSQYRDREDEQYF. The chain recombines TRBV3-1 with TRBJ2-7; 9 bases fit TRBD1. Germline V gene sequence: CDR1 LGHDT, CDR2 YNNKEL (reference sequence). With 2 bases clipped from V and 5 bases from J, the junction kept 7 bases outside the gene matches. This CDR3 is 15 amino acids long.

V and J are TRBV20-1 and TRBJ2-1; D may be TRBD2 (7 bases). The CDR3 has 15 amino acids. V lost 2 bases and J lost 2, with 13 bases in between. CDR1 and CDR2 (germline): DFQATT, SNEGSKA (reference sequence). The CDR3 sequence: CSARNSGGPYNEQFF. The CDR3 DNA reads TGCAGTGCTAGAAATTCGGGGGGCCCCTACAATGAGCAGTTCTTC.

This clonotype was counted ten times or more. The CDR3 coding sequence is TGTGCCAGCAGGGGGACAGGGGGTCAGCCCCAGCATTTT. Translation: CASRGTGGQPQHF. The V and J genes are TRBV25-1 and TRBJ1-5; 11 bases fit TRBD1. V dropped 6 bases and J dropped 6; count of bases not matched to a gene: 1. CDR3 length equals 13 residues. Germline CDR1 MGHDK, CDR2 SYGVNS.

The chain has TRBV28 and TRBJ2-2; TRBD2 matches at 11 bases. Germline CDR1 and CDR2: MDHEN and SYDVKM. This CDR3 is 17 amino acids long. Losses at the gene ends were 5 bases for V and 0 bases for J; bases not matched to a gene: 5. The CDR3 DNA is TGTGCCAGCAGTCGAACGGGACTAGCGGCGAACACCGGGGAGCTGTTTTTT. This translates into CASSRTGLAANTGELFF. The whole variable domain, remainder taken from reference TRBV28 and TRBJ2-2, is DVKVTQSSRYLVKRTGEKVFLECVQDMDHENMFWYRQDPGLGLRLIYFSYDVKMKEKGDIPEGYSVSREKKERFSLILESASTNQTSMYLCASSRTGLAANTGELFFGEGSRLTVL.

The chain joins TRBV12-3 or TRBV12-4 to TRBJ1-1; maybe TRBD1 (5 bases). The CDR3 is 13 amino acids. V lost 7 bases and J 4 bases, leaving 13 bases between the germline ends. The CDR3 spells CASKQQVLTEAFF. Written as DNA, the CDR3 is TGTGCCAGCAAACAACAGGTTCTCACTGAAGCTTTCTTT.

This clonotype was counted only a few times. The rearrangement joins TRBV3-1 to TRBJ2-5; D gene uncertain. The CDR3 is 15 residues long. Per the germline V gene, CDR1 is LGHDT and CDR2 is YNNKEL (reference sequence). V was cut by 0 bases and J by 6 bases, with 14 bases left in between. DNA for the CDR3: TGTGCCAGCAGCCAAGAGGGGTGGGGAATGCAGACCCAGTACTTC. Translated: CASSQEGWGMQTQYF.